This T cell receptor beta chain is drawn from a study of OX40 agonist ivuxolimab in advanced cancers. At the level of the study: A history of anti-PD-1, anti-PD-L1 or anti-CTLA-4 therapy was acceptable, and 40% had some.

This clone was recorded only once. The antigen remains undetermined. Anyone with autoimmune disease history or systemic immunosuppression was excluded. Here immunoSEQ multiplex PCR was the method, and the copy in TCRdb shows in-frame clones only, minus some. The sample lists around 92,000 clones, roughly 94% occurring once. General study results and limits: Low clonal expansion, among the lowest seen, marked partial responders at 0.1-3.0 mg/kg. Antigen specificity of clonally expanded peripheral T cells was not established.

V gave up 0 bases and J gave up 0 bases, with 16 bases separating them. The CDR3 totals 19 residues. Germline values: CDR1 SGHRS, CDR2 YFSETQ. The TCR sequence derives from an adult with an advanced solid tumor such as melanoma, head and neck, liver or kidney cancer. This specimen consisted of CD4+ or CD8+ T cells sorted from blood, obtained in a trial of the OX40 agonist ivuxolimab. The chain has TRBV5-1 and TRBJ2-6; D might be TRBD2 (6 bases). CDR3 coding DNA: TGCGCCAGCAGCTTGGCGGTCGGGGGTACTACCTCTGGGGCCAACGTCCTGACTTTC. Its protein product is CASSLAVGGTTSGANVLTF.